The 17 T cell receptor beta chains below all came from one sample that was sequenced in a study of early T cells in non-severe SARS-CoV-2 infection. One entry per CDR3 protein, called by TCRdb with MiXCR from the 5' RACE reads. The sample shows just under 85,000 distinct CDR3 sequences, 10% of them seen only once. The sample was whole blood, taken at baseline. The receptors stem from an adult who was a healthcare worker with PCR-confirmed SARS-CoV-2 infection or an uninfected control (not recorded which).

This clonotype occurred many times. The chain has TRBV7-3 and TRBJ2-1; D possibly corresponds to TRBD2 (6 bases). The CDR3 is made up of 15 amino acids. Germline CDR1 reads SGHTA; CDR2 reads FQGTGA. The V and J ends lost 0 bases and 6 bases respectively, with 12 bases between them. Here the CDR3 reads CASSLTRDPGNEQFF. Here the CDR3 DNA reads TGTGCCAGCAGCTTAACGCGGGATCCCGGCAATGAGCAGTTCTTC.

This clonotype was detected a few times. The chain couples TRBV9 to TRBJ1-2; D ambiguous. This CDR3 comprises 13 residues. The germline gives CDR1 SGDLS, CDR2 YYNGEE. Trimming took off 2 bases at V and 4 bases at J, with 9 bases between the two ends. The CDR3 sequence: CASSVREGYGYTF. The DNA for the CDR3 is TGTGCCAGCAGCGTTAGGGAAGGCTATGGCTACACCTTC.

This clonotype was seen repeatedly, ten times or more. CDR3: CASSWLTGLGEQPQHF. As DNA, the CDR3 is TGTGCCAGCAGCTGGCTAACAGGGTTGGGGGAGCAGCCCCAGCATTTT. The rearrangement links TRBV7-8 to TRBJ1-5; the D gene is possibly TRBD1 (6 bases). The CDR3 is made up of 16 amino acids. Trimming stripped 4 bases from V and 7 bases from J, with 20 bases between. Germline CDR1 SGHVS, CDR2 FQNEAQ.

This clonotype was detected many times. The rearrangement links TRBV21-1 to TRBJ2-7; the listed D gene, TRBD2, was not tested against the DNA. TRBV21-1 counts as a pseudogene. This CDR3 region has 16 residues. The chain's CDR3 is CASSTSEEGKINEQYF. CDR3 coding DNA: TGTGCCAGCAGCACCTCCGAGGAGGGGAAGATCAACGAGCAGTACTTC.

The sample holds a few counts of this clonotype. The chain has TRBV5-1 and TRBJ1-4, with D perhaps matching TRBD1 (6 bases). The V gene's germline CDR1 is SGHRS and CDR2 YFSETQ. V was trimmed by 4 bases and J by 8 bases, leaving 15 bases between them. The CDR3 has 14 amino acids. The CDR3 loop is CASSLTGFGEKLFF. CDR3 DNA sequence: TGCGCCAGCAGCCTAACAGGGTTTGGAGAAAAACTGTTTTTT.

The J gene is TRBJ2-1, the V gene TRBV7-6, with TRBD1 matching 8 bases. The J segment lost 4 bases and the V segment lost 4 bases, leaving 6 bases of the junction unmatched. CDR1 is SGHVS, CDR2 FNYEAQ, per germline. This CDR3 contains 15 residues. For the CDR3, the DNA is TGTGCCAGCAGCTCCACAGGGGGACTTTACAATGAGCAGTTCTTC. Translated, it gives CASSSTGGLYNEQFF.

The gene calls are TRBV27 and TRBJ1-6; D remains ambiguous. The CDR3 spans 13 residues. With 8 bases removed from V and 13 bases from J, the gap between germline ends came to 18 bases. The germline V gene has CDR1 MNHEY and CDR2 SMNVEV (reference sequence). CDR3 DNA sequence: TGTGCCAGCCGCCTGGCACCGGCTTTCCCCCTCCACTTT. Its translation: CASRLAPAFPLHF.

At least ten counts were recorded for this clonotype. The CDR3 loop reads CASRTGDMEKLFF. The CDR3 DNA is TGTGCCAGCAGGACAGGGGATATGGAAAAACTGTTTTTT. J is TRBJ1-4 and V is TRBV5-5, with 8 positions matching TRBD1. Germline V lookup: CDR1 SGHKS, CDR2 YYEKEE (reference sequence). The length of the CDR3 is 13 residues. V lost 5 bases to trimming and J lost 8 bases; unmatched junction nucleotides: 5.

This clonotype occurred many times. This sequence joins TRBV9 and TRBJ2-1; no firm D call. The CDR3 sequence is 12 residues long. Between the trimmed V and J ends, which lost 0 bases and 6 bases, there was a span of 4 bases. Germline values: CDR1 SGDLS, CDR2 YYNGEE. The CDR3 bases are TGTGCCAGCAGCGTAGCTTTCAATGAGCAGTTCTTC. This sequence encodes CASSVAFNEQFF.

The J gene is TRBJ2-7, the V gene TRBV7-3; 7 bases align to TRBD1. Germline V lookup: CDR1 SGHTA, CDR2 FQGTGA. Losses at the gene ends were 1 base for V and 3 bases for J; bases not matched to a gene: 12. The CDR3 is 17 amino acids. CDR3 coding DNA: TGTGCCAGCAGCTTAAACCCTCCTCCCCAGGGGGTCTACGAGCAGTACTTC. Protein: CASSLNPPPQGVYEQYF.

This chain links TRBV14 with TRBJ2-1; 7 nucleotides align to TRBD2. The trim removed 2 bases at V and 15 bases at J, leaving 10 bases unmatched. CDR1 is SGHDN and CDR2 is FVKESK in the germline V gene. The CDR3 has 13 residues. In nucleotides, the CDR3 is TGTGCCAGCAGCCAACTCGGACTAGTACGTCTGTTCTTC. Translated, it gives CASSQLGLVRLFF.

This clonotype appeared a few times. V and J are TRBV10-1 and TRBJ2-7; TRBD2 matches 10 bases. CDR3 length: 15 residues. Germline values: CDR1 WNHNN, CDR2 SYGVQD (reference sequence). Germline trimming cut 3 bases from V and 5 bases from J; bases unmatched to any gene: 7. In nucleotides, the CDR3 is TGCGCCAGCAGTGAATCTAGCGGGAGCTACCACGAGCAGTACTTC. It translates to CASSESSGSYHEQYF.

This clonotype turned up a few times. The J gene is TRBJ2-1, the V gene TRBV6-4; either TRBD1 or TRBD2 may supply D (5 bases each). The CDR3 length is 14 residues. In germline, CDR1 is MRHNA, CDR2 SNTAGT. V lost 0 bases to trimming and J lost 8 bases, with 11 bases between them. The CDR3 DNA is TGTGCCAGCAGTGACTCCCCTCAGGGACATGAGCAGTTCTTC. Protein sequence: CASSDSPQGHEQFF.

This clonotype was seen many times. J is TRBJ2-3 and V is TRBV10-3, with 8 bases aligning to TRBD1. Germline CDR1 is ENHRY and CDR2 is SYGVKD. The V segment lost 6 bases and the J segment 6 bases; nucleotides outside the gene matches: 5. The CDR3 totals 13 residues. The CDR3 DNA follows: TGTGCCATCAGGGGGACAGGTGACGATACGCAGTATTTT. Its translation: CAIRGTGDDTQYF.

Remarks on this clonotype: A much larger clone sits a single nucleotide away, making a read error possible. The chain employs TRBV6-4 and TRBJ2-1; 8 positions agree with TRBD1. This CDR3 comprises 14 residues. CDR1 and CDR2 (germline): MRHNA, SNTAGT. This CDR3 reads CASSSETGVDEHFF. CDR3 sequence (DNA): TGTGCCAGCAGTTCAGAGACAGGGGTCGATGAGCATTTCTTC.

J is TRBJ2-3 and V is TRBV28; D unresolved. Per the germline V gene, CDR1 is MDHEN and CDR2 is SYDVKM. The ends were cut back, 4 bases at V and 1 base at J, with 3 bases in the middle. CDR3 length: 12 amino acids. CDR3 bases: TGTGCCAGCAGTTGGGGCACAGATACGCAGTATTTT. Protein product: CASSWGTDTQYF.

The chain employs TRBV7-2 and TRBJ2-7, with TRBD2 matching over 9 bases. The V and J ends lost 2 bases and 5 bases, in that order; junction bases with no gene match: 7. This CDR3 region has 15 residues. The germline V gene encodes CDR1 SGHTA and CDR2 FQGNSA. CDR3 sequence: CASSLSLAGHHEQYF. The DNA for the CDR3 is TGTGCCAGCAGCTTATCGCTAGCGGGACACCACGAGCAGTACTTC.